This T cell receptor beta chain was captured by sequencing in a study of blood T cell repertoires in COVID-19. Profiling relied on immunoSEQ multiplex PCR, and the TCRdb table lists in-frame clones only, not all of them. The table lists over 110,000 clones, 70% to 90% of them singletons, with around 26% in the top ten. CDR3 length: 14 residues. Trimming removed 6 bases at V and 4 bases at J, with 15 bases between. Germline CDR1 is SEHNR and CDR2 is FQNEAQ (reference sequence). This TCR derives from a human donor in a cohort sampled during active COVID-19. The sequenced sample was peripheral blood. The chain combines TRBV7-9 with TRBJ1-2; D ambiguous. This CDR3 is CASRMSGQAYGYTF. Written as DNA, the CDR3 is TGTGCCAGCAGGATGTCCGGTCAGGCCTATGGCTACACCTTC.